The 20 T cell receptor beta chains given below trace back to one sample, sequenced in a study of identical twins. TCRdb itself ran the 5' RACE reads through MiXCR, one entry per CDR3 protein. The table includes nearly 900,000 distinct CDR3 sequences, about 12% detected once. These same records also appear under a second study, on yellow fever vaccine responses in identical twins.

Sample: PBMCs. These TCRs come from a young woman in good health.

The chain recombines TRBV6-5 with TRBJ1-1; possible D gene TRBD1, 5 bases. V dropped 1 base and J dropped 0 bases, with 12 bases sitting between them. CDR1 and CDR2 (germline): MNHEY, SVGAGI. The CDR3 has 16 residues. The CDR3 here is CASSYFPTGLNTEAFF. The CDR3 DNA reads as TGTGCCAGCAGTTACTTTCCGACGGGACTGAACACTGAAGCTTTCTTT.

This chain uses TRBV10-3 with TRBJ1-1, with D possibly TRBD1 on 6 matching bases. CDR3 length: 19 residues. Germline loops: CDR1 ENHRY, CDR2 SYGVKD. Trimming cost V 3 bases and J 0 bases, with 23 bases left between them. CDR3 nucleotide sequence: TGTGCCATCAGTGACCCAGCGACAGGCCCGAACCCAATGAACACTGAAGCTTTCTTT. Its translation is CAISDPATGPNPMNTEAFF.

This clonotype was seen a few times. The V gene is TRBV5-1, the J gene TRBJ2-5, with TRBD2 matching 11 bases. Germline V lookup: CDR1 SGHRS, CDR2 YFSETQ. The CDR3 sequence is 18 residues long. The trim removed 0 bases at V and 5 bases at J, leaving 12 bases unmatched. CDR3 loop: CASSLGGLAGGLGETQYF. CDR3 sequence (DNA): TGCGCCAGCAGCTTGGGAGGTCTAGCGGGAGGCCTGGGCGAGACCCAGTACTTC.

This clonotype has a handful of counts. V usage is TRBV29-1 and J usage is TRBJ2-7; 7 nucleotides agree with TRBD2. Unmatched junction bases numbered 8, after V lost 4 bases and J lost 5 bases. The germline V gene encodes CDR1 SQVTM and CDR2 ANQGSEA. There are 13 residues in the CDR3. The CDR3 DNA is TGCAGCGTTGGGGGGGGGAGGGCCCACGAGCAGTACTTC. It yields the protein CSVGGGRAHEQYF.

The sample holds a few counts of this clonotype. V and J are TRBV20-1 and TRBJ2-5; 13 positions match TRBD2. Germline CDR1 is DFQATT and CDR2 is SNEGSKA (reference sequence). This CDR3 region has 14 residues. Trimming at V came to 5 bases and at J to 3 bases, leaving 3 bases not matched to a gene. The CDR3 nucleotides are TGCAGTGCTGGACTAGCGGGAGTCAAAGAGACCCAGTACTTC. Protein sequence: CSAGLAGVKETQYF.

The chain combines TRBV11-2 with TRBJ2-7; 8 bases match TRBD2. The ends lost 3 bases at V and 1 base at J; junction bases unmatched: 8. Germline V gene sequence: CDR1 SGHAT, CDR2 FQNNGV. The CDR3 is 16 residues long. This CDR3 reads CASSFRLARKSYEQYF. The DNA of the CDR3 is TGTGCCAGCAGCTTCCGACTAGCGAGAAAGTCCTACGAGCAGTACTTC.

CDR3 bases: TGCGCCAGCAGCTCAGGGACTAGCGGGATAGTCTACGAGCAGTACTTC. This translates into CASSSGTSGIVYEQYF. The rearrangement links TRBV5-1 to TRBJ2-7, with 13 bases lining up with TRBD2. The CDR3 is 16 amino acids. In germline, CDR1 is SGHRS, CDR2 YFSETQ. After removal of 3 bases from V and 3 bases from J, the junction contained 6 bases not matched to a gene.

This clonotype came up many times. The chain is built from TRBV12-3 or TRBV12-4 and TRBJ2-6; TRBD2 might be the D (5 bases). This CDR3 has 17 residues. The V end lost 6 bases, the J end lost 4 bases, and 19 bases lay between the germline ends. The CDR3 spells CASSPRRMTTGANVLTF. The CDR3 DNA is TGTGCCAGCAGCCCTCGGAGGATGACTACCGGGGCCAACGTCCTGACTTTC.

CDR3 bases: TGTGCCAGCAGCTCAGCGGGAGGAACCACCGAGCAGTACTTC. Protein product: CASSSAGGTTEQYF. The rearrangement uses TRBV7-3 and TRBJ2-7, with 9 nucleotides matching TRBD2. The CDR3 is 14 amino acids. Unmatched junction bases numbered 7, after V lost 4 bases and J lost 6 bases. Germline loops: CDR1 SGHTA, CDR2 FQGTGA. Drawing the rest from reference TRBV7-3 and TRBJ2-7, the complete variable domain is GAGVSQTPSNKVTEKGKYVELRCDPISGHTALYWYRQSLGQGPEFLIYFQGTGAADDSGLPNDRFFAVRPEGSVSTLKIQRTERGDSAVYLCASSSAGGTTEQYFGPGTRLTVT.

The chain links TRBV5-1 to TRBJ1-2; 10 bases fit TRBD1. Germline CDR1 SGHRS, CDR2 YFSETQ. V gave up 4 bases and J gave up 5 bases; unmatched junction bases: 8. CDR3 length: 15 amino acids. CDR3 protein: CASSHNGDRGYGYTF. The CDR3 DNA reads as TGCGCCAGCAGCCATAATGGGGACAGGGGATATGGCTACACCTTC.

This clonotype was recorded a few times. CDR3 region: CSVDVAGDGYTF. The CDR3 DNA follows: TGCAGCGTTGATGTGGCCGGCGATGGCTACACCTTC. V and J are TRBV29-1 and TRBJ1-2; D uncertain. CDR1 is SQVTM and CDR2 is ANQGSEA in the germline V gene. The CDR3 is 12 amino acids. V dropped 3 bases and J dropped 6 bases, with 11 bases sitting between them.

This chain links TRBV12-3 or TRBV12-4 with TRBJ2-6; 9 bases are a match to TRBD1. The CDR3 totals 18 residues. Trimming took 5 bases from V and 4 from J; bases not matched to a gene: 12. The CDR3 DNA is TGTGCCAGCAGTCCACCGGGACAGGGAGAACGAGGGGCCAACGTCCTGACTTTC. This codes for CASSPPGQGERGANVLTF.

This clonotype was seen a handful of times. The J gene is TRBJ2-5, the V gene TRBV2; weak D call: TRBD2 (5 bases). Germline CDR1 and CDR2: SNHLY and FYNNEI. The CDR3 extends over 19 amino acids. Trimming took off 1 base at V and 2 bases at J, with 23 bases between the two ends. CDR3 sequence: CASSEVEGLFITKQETQYF. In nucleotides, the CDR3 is TGTGCCAGCAGTGAAGTGGAAGGACTGTTCATAACCAAACAAGAGACCCAGTACTTC.

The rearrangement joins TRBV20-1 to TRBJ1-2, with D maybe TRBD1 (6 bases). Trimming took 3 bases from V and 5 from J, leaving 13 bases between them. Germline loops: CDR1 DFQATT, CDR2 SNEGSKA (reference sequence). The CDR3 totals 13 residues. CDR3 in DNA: TGCAGTGCTAGGAAGGACAGAAAATATGGCTACACCTTC. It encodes CSARKDRKYGYTF.

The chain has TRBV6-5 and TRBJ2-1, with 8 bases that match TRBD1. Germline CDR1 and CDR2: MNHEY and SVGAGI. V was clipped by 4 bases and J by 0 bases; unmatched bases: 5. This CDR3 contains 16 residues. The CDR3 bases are TGTGCCAGCAGTTCCAGGGGGCAGAGCTCCTACAATGAGCAGTTCTTC. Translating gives CASSSRGQSSYNEQFF.

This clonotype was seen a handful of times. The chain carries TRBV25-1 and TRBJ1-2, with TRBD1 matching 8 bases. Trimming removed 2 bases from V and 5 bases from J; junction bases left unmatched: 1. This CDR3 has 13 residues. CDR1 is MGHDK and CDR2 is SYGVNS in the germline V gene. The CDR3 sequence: CASSETGGYGYTF. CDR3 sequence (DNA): TGTGCCAGCAGTGAAACAGGGGGGTATGGCTACACCTTC.

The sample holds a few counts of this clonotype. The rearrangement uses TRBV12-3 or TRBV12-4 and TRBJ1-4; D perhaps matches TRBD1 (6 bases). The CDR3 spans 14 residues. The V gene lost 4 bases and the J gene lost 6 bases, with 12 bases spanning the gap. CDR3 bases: TGTGCCAGCAGTTCAGGGGTGCCCTATGAAAAACTGTTTTTT. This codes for CASSSGVPYEKLFF.

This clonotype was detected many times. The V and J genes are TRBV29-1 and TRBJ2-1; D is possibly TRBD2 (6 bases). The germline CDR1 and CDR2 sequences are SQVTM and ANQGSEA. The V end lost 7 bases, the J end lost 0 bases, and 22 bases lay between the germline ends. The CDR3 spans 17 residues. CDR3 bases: TGCAGCGCTGGGAACGGGTTTCCCGGGAGCTCCTACAATGAGCAGTTCTTC. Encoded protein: CSAGNGFPGSSYNEQFF.

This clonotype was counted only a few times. The chain's CDR3 is CASGGTVYGYTF. CDR3 bases: TGTGCTAGTGGGGGGACAGTCTATGGCTACACCTTC. The chain recombines TRBV12-5 with TRBJ1-2; TRBD1 matches at 7 bases. Germline CDR1 reads LGHNT; CDR2 reads FRNRAP. CDR3 length equals 12 residues. The junction had 2 bases not matched to a gene; V was cut back by 6 bases and J by 4 bases.

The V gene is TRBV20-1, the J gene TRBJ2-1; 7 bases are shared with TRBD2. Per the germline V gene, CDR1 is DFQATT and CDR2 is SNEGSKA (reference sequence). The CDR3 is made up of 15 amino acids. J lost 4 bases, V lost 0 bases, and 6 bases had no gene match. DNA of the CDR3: TGCAGTGCTAGAGATGGAAGCGGGGATTACAATGAGCAGTTCTTC. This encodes CSARDGSGDYNEQFF.